This paragraph reports one T cell receptor (beta chain). The PCR made use of 60 Vbeta and 13 Jbeta primers. Here immunoSEQ multiplex PCR was the method, and the copy in TCRdb shows in-frame clones only, minus some. The table includes some 160,000 clones, roughly 88% detected once. The data stem from a study of cytomegalovirus exposure and HLA in healthy donors. At the level of the study: Genotyping showed less than 85% of hundreds of donors falling in the Caucasian-associated ancestry cluster.

This CDR3 spans 16 amino acids. V was cut by 5 bases and J by 6 bases, with 19 bases left in between. Germline CDR1 reads MNHEY; CDR2 reads SMNVEV (reference sequence). This chain links TRBV27 with TRBJ2-2, with D possibly matching TRBD1 (6 bases). The clonotype comes from a woman aged 18 to 35 in good health and CMV-seronegative. Source material: PBMCs. CDR3 nucleotides: TGTGCCAGCAGTCACAGACAGGAAACTCGTGCCGGGGAGCTGTTTTTT. Its protein is CASSHRQETRAGELFF.